This TCR beta chain stems from a study of cytomegalovirus exposure and HLA in healthy donors. This CDR3 is built from 15 residues. The ends were cut back, 3 bases at V and 2 bases at J, with 14 bases in the middle. Germline V gene data show CDR1 as MGHRA and CDR2 as YSYEKL. Both 60 Vbeta primers and 13 Jbeta primers went into the PCR. Generated by immunoSEQ multiplex PCR, the TCRdb table keeps only in-frame clones and is missing some. The sample has about 180,000 clones, 82% seen once. This clonotype was sampled from a man between 40 and 49 years old in good health and CMV-seronegative. The sample taken for sequencing was PBMCs. The chain joins TRBV4-1 to TRBJ2-7, with D maybe TRBD2 (6 bases). The DNA for the CDR3 is TGCGCCAGCAGCCAGAGCCCGGGACTTCCCTACGAGCAGTACTTC. It translates to CASSQSPGLPYEQYF.